This paragraph covers one T cell receptor (beta chain) sequence. Its cognate antigen is unknown. The CDR3 totals 16 residues. V lost 4 bases to trimming and J lost 6 bases; unmatched junction nucleotides: 13. CDR1 is SGDLS, CDR2 YYNGEE, per germline. The data originate from a study of cytomegalovirus exposure and HLA in healthy donors. Study-level background: Unique TCRs numbering around 80 million, obtained from HLA-typed donors, made up an early data release.

With 60 Vbeta and 13 Jbeta primers, the PCR was carried out. Assay used: immunoSEQ multiplex PCR; TCRdb lists only in-frame clones, some missing. The data contain approximately 200,000 clones, 84% of them singletons. Study-wide results and caveats: Researchers reportedly found TCR beta sequences accurately predicted most subjects' HLA-A and HLA-B alleles. In a later analysis, TCR beta V- and J-gene trimming showed a link to a missense DCLRE1C variant. HLA alleles were associated with 16,000 or so TCR beta sequences in a later analysis at 0.05 false discovery rate.

The source is a boy aged 5-17 years in good health and CMV-seronegative. Sequencing was performed on PBMCs. The chain combines TRBV9 with TRBJ2-7, with 10 nucleotides matching TRBD2. The CDR3 loop is CASSLSPAGGQGEQYF. The CDR3 DNA reads as TGTGCCAGCAGCCTCTCCCCAGCGGGGGGGCAGGGCGAGCAGTACTTC.